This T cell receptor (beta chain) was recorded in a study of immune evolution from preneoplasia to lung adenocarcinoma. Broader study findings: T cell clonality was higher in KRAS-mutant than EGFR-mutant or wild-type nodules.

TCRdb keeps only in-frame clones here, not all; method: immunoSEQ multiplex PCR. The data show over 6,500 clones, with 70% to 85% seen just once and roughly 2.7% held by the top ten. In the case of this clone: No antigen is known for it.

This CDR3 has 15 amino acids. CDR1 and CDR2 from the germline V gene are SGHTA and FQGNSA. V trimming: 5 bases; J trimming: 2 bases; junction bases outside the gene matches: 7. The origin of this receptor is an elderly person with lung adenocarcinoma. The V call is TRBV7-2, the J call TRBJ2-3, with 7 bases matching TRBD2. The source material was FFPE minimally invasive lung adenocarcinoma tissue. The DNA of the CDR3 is TGTGCCAGCAGCCGAATAGCGGGCCTCACAGATACGCAGTATTTT. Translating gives CASSRIAGLTDTQYF.